Presented here are 20 T cell receptor beta chains from one specimen sequenced in a study of blood T cell repertoires in COVID-19 (dated by TCRdb to 2020 to 2021). Preparation of the library involved the immunoSEQ multiplex PCR assay. TCRdb re-hosts the immuneACCESS table, in-frame sequences only. Its copies lack some clones; in the studies checked, an unresolved V gene accounts for under half of them, and the cause for the rest is not known. Recorded for this sample are roughly 330,000 clones; approximately 89% of them occurred a single time. The ten largest clones capture roughly 5% of the sample. Sequenced sample: PBMCs or T cells enriched from blood (not recorded which). These receptors originate from a woman in her thirties who had recovered from COVID-19.

The table lists this clone with a count of one. In DNA, the CDR3 is TGCGCCAGCAGCTTGGACAGGGAATTCGCTGGCTACACCTTC. Its protein product is CASSLDREFAGYTF. The rearrangement uses TRBV5-1 and TRBJ1-2; D might be TRBD1 (6 bases). The CDR3 runs to 14 residues. Germline loops: CDR1 SGHRS, CDR2 YFSETQ. V lost 0 bases to trimming and J lost 7 bases, with 13 bases between them.

The chain uses TRBV19 and TRBJ1-1, with 9 nucleotides matching TRBD1. CDR1 is LNHDA and CDR2 is SQIVND in the germline V gene (reference sequence). CDR3 size: 14 residues. After removal of 4 bases from V and 1 base from J, the junction contained 1 base not matched to a gene. The CDR3 sequence: CASSRDRENTEAFF. Here the CDR3 DNA reads TGTGCCAGTAGTAGGGACAGGGAGAACACTGAAGCTTTCTTT. The full variable domain, with the rest looked up from reference TRBV19 and TRBJ1-1, is DGGITQSPKYLFRKEGQNVTLSCEQNLNHDAMYWYRQDPGQGLRLIYYSQIVNDFQKGDIAEGYSVSREKKESFPLTVTSAQKNPTAFYLCASSRDRENTEAFFGQGTRLTVV.

The rearrangement uses TRBV28 and TRBJ1-5; D is undetermined. V shed 1 base and J shed 5 bases, with 6 bases lying between them. Looked up from germline, CDR1 is MDHEN and CDR2 is SYDVKM. This CDR3 comprises 13 residues. CDR3 coding DNA: TGTGCCAGCAGTTTATTGCCAGATCAGCCCCAGCATTTT. This sequence encodes CASSLLPDQPQHF. The whole variable domain, filled in from reference TRBV28 and TRBJ1-5, reads DVKVTQSSRYLVKRTGEKVFLECVQDMDHENMFWYRQDPGLGLRLIYFSYDVKMKEKGDIPEGYSVSREKKERFSLILESASTNQTSMYLCASSLLPDQPQHFGDGTRLSIL.

V is TRBV7-9 and J is TRBJ1-4; D is ambiguous. The CDR3 is 15 residues long. The V gene lost 1 base and the J gene lost 8 bases, with 14 bases spanning the gap. Germline CDR1 reads SEHNR; CDR2 reads FQNEAQ (reference sequence). The CDR3 is CASSLGGYGVEKLFF. The CDR3 nucleotides read TGTGCCAGCAGCTTAGGAGGCTACGGTGTAGAAAAACTGTTTTTT. Full variable domain (remainder filled in from reference TRBV7-9 and TRBJ1-4): DTGVSQNPRHKITKRGQNVTFRCDPISEHNRLYWYRQTLGQGPEFLTYFQNEAQLEKSRLLSDRFSAERPKGSFSTLEIQRTEQGDSAMYLCASSLGGYGVEKLFFGSGTQLSVL.

V and J are TRBV5-4 and TRBJ2-6, with 8 positions matching TRBD1. The CDR3 has 15 residues. In germline, CDR1 is SGHNT, CDR2 YYREEE (reference sequence). V trimming: 4 bases; J trimming: 3 bases; junction bases outside the gene matches: 3. The CDR3 region is CASSPQGGGANVLTF. The CDR3 nucleotides are TGTGCCAGCAGCCCACAGGGGGGTGGGGCCAACGTCCTGACTTTC.

CDR3 protein: CASSYSGTGGRTEAFF. The CDR3 DNA follows: TGTGCCAGCAGTTATTCCGGGACAGGGGGCCGTACTGAAGCTTTCTTT. The rearrangement joins TRBV6-5 to TRBJ1-1; 12 bases are shared with TRBD1. Germline lookup yields CDR1 MNHEY and CDR2 SVGAGI. V lost 3 bases to trimming and J lost 5 bases; unmatched junction nucleotides: 7. The CDR3 totals 16 residues.

The gene calls are TRBV5-6 and TRBJ2-7; D unclear. In germline, CDR1 is SGHDT, CDR2 YYEEEE. This CDR3 contains 15 residues. Trimming took 4 bases from V and 0 from J, leaving 14 bases between them. The CDR3 here is CASSVKLAGSYEQYF. The CDR3 DNA reads as TGTGCCAGCAGCGTCAAACTCGCAGGCTCCTACGAGCAGTACTTC.

The chain recombines TRBV10-1 with TRBJ2-7; possibly TRBD1 for D (6 bases). The CDR3 runs to 16 residues. With 2 bases removed from V and 0 bases from J, the gap between germline ends came to 14 bases. Germline V gene lookup returns CDR1 WNHNN and CDR2 SYGVQD (reference sequence). The CDR3 bases are TGCGCCAGCAGTGAGCCCAGGGGCCCAACCTCCTACGAGCAGTACTTC. Residues: CASSEPRGPTSYEQYF.

CDR3 residues: CASSFTGTGNTIYF. Written as DNA, the CDR3 is TGTGCCAGCAGTTTCACAGGTACTGGAAACACCATATATTTT. The chain has TRBV27 and TRBJ1-3; a possible D gene is TRBD1 (5 bases). Trimming stripped 3 bases from V and 2 bases from J, with 8 bases between. The CDR3 spans 14 residues. CDR1 is MNHEY, CDR2 SMNVEV, per germline (reference sequence).

This rearrangement joins TRBV15 to TRBJ1-2; tentatively, D is TRBD1 (5 bases). Germline assignment: CDR1 LNHNV and CDR2 YYDKDF (reference sequence). The V gene lost 0 bases and the J gene lost 2 bases, with 13 bases spanning the gap. The CDR3 is made up of 16 amino acids. CDR3 in DNA: TGTGCCACCAGCAGAGACCCCTGGCAGGGCAACTATGGCTACACCTTC. As protein: CATSRDPWQGNYGYTF.

The chain links TRBV9 to TRBJ1-1, with TRBD1 identical over 7 bases. Per germline, CDR1 SGDLS and CDR2 YYNGEE. V was clipped by 6 bases and J by 0 bases; unmatched bases: 8. This CDR3 region has 15 residues. The CDR3 bases are TGTGCCAGCAACCAGGGGGAGTGGATGAACACTGAAGCTTTCTTT. The encoded protein is CASNQGEWMNTEAFF.

The chain uses TRBV27 and TRBJ2-7, with TRBD1 identical over 9 bases. Trimming removed 6 bases from V and 3 bases from J; junction bases left unmatched: 12. The CDR3 loop spans 16 amino acids. Looked up from germline, CDR1 is MNHEY and CDR2 is SMNVEV (reference sequence). The CDR3 protein is CASSPTGTGLIYEQYF. Written as DNA, the CDR3 is TGTGCCAGCAGCCCAACCGGGACAGGGCTGATCTACGAGCAGTACTTC.

The V gene is TRBV4-1, the J gene TRBJ2-7; 10 bases map to TRBD1. From germline, CDR1 is MGHRA and CDR2 YSYEKL. Trimming cost V 11 bases and J 4 bases; bases outside gene matches: 20. CDR3 size: 17 residues. CDR3 sequence (DNA): TGCGCCTCCAACCAATCCAGACAGGGGGCTAAGGGATACGAGCAGTACTTC. Protein product: CASNQSRQGAKGYEQYF.

This clone has just a few counts. The rearrangement uses TRBV11-2 and TRBJ2-7, with TRBD1 matching 8 bases. Germline V lookup: CDR1 SGHAT, CDR2 FQNNGV. The CDR3 consists of 14 residues. V shed 5 bases and J 2 bases; nucleotides not matched to a gene: 5. The CDR3 DNA sequence: TGTGCCAGCAGCCGGGACAGGTTAGCCTACGAGCAGTACTTC. Protein: CASSRDRLAYEQYF.

The chain has TRBV15 and TRBJ1-4, with TRBD1 as a possible D gene (5 bases). Trimming cost V 8 bases and J 0 bases, with 10 bases left between them. CDR3 size: 14 residues. Germline V CDR1 and CDR2: LNHNV, YYDKDF (reference sequence). The CDR3 loop reads CATGRGATNEKLFF. The CDR3 DNA follows: TGTGCCACCGGACGGGGGGCAACTAATGAAAAACTGTTTTTT.

This chain joins TRBV29-1 and TRBJ1-1; D remains unclear. Per germline, CDR1 SQVTM and CDR2 ANQGSEA. This CDR3 has 11 amino acids. V was trimmed by 4 bases and J by 1 base, leaving 4 bases between them. The CDR3 nucleotides are TGCAGCGTTGCCCGGAACACTGAAGCTTTCTTT. Its protein is CSVARNTEAFF.

The V call is TRBV14, the J call TRBJ1-5, with unresolved D. The CDR3 spans 13 residues. V was clipped by 4 bases and J by 11 bases, with 15 bases between them. Germline CDR1 reads SGHDN; CDR2 reads FVKESK. The CDR3 sequence: CASSRHLDEAQHF. The CDR3 DNA sequence: TGTGCCAGCAGCCGTCATTTAGACGAGGCCCAGCATTTT.

This clone was seen a few times. Here the CDR3 DNA reads TGTGCCATCAGTAAGGGGATGGAGAACACTGAAGCTTTCTTT. Translating gives CAISKGMENTEAFF. This chain uses TRBV10-3 with TRBJ1-1; perhaps TRBD1 as D (5 bases). CDR3 length: 14 residues. Trimming removed 5 bases from V and 1 base from J, with 11 bases in between. Per the germline V gene, CDR1 is ENHRY and CDR2 is SYGVKD.

This clone was recorded once. The CDR3 region is CASGRTSGGTQETQYF. DNA of the CDR3: TGTGCTAGTGGTCGGACTAGCGGGGGGACCCAAGAGACCCAGTACTTC. The gene calls are TRBV12-5 and TRBJ2-5; TRBD2 matches at 14 bases. The germline CDR1 and CDR2 sequences are LGHNT and FRNRAP. There are 16 residues in the CDR3. V gave up 5 bases and J gave up 1 base; unmatched junction bases: 3.

The chain joins TRBV15 to TRBJ1-2; 10 bases align to TRBD1. Trimming took 4 bases from V and 7 from J; bases not matched to a gene: 3. Germline V gene sequence: CDR1 LNHNV, CDR2 YYDKDF (reference sequence). The CDR3 sequence is 13 residues long. The CDR3: CATSKDRGLGYTF. Here the CDR3 DNA reads TGTGCCACCAGCAAAGACAGGGGGCTTGGCTACACCTTC. Based on the CDR3 plus reference TRBV15 and TRBJ1-2, the full variable domain is DAMVIQNPRYQVTQFGKPVTLSCSQTLNHNVMYWYQQKSSQAPKLLFHYYDKDFNNEADTPDNFQSRRPNTSFCFLDIRSPGLGDTAMYLCATSKDRGLGYTFGSGTRLTVV.